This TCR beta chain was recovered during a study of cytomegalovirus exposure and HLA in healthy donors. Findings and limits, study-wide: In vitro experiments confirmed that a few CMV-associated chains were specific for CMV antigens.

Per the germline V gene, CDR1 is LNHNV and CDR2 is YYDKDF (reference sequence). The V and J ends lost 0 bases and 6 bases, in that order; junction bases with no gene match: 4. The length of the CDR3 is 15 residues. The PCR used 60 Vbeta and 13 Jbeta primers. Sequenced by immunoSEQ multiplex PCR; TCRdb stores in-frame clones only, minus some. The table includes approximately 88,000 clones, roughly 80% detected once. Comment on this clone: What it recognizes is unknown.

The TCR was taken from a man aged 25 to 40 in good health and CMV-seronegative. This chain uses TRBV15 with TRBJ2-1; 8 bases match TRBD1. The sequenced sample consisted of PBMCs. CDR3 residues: CATSRDRGRINEQFF. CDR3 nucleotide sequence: TGTGCCACCAGCAGAGACAGGGGGCGGATCAATGAGCAGTTCTTC.